Listed below are T cell receptor beta chains from one sample, sequenced in a study of CXCR3-negative and CXCR3-positive naive CD8 T cells. Reanalyzing the 5' RACE reads, TCRdb keeps one entry per CDR3 protein, without DNA. The table for this sample gives under 85,000 distinct CDR3 sequences. Sequenced: naive CXCR3+ CD8+ T cells from blood. The receptors were gathered from a human donor in good health. Some clones in this sample may be carry-over from other donors' samples. CDR3s include the opening cysteine and the closing phenylalanine or tryptophan. Size values are once, few and many counts, or a class for expanded clones, and some rows have none.

clone_size: -; j_call: TRBJ2-3; v_call: TRBV4-2; cdr3_aa: CASSIPSGGAADTQYF
clone_size: -; j_call: TRBJ1-1; v_call: TRBV29-1; cdr3_aa: CSAPRGSNTEAFF
clone_size: -; j_call: TRBJ2-7; v_call: TRBV12-3/TRBV12-4; cdr3_aa: CASSFRDRGHEQYF
clone_size: -; j_call: TRBJ1-1; v_call: TRBV4-3; cdr3_aa: CASSQVFQGGTEAFF
clone_size: -; j_call: TRBJ2-3; v_call: TRBV7-3; cdr3_aa: CASSLTGLAVSTDTQYF
clone_size: -; j_call: TRBJ2-7; v_call: TRBV20-1; cdr3_aa: CSARDVTGTLSYEQYF
clone_size: -; j_call: TRBJ2-1; v_call: TRBV20-1; cdr3_aa: CSASPVGPMGPSEQFF
clone_size: -; j_call: TRBJ1-2; v_call: TRBV30; cdr3_aa: CAWSESTVQLYGYTF
clone_size: -; j_call: TRBJ1-2; v_call: TRBV29-1; cdr3_aa: CSVPTGVDGYTF
clone_size: -; j_call: TRBJ2-7; v_call: TRBV18; cdr3_aa: CASSSPRGKNSYEQYF
clone_size: -; j_call: TRBJ1-4; v_call: TRBV28; cdr3_aa: CASSLKDATNEKLFF
clone_size: -; j_call: TRBJ2-3; v_call: TRBV7-3; cdr3_aa: CASSPQSFVPDTQYF
clone_size: -; j_call: TRBJ2-7; v_call: TRBV29-1; cdr3_aa: CSGAGTGLEQYF
clone_size: -; j_call: TRBJ2-2; v_call: TRBV7-9; cdr3_aa: CASNQGSITGELFF
clone_size: -; j_call: TRBJ2-7; v_call: TRBV6-2/TRBV6-3; cdr3_aa: CASSTDRESPYEQYF
clone_size: -; j_call: TRBJ1-6; v_call: TRBV7-2; cdr3_aa: CASRTRTGESPLHF
clone_size: -; j_call: TRBJ2-7; v_call: TRBV5-6; cdr3_aa: CASSLPDRVPSYEQYF
clone_size: -; j_call: TRBJ2-5; v_call: TRBV3-1; cdr3_aa: CASSPPFGLAGAFWETQYF
clone_size: -; j_call: TRBJ2-2; v_call: TRBV5-1; cdr3_aa: CASKWAGELFF
clone_size: -; j_call: TRBJ1-1; v_call: TRBV29-1; cdr3_aa: CSANPGTADTEAFF
clone_size: -; j_call: TRBJ2-7; v_call: TRBV6-5; cdr3_aa: CASSYSGTSGVTAYEQYF
clone_size: -; j_call: TRBJ2-1; v_call: TRBV3-1; cdr3_aa: CASSHLPGGQGVWSSYNEQFF
clone_size: -; j_call: TRBJ1-2; v_call: TRBV29-1; cdr3_aa: CSVEGSLPNYGYTF
clone_size: -; j_call: TRBJ2-2; v_call: TRBV7-6; cdr3_aa: CASSPGTDYSGELFF
clone_size: medium-sized; j_call: TRBJ2-3; v_call: TRBV29-1; cdr3_aa: CSVAYSFGTDTQYF
clone_size: -; j_call: TRBJ2-7; v_call: TRBV12-3/TRBV12-4; cdr3_aa: CASRESGGNYEQYF
clone_size: -; j_call: TRBJ2-7; v_call: TRBV7-9; cdr3_aa: CASSSLAGGIYEQYF
clone_size: -; j_call: TRBJ1-5; v_call: TRBV7-6; cdr3_aa: CASSAAGFSNQPQHF
clone_size: -; j_call: TRBJ2-7; v_call: TRBV20-1; cdr3_aa: CSARDIGYEQYF
clone_size: -; j_call: TRBJ2-1; v_call: TRBV19; cdr3_aa: CASSISGGSYNEQFF
clone_size: -; j_call: TRBJ2-7; v_call: TRBV6-1; cdr3_aa: CASSEGQEYSYEQYF
clone_size: -; j_call: TRBJ2-7; v_call: TRBV7-6; cdr3_aa: CASSPGEFAEQYF
clone_size: -; j_call: TRBJ2-7; v_call: TRBV7-2; cdr3_aa: CASSYLGAVYEQYF
clone_size: -; j_call: TRBJ1-1; v_call: TRBV14; cdr3_aa: CASSQIWTKNTEAFF
clone_size: -; j_call: TRBJ2-4; v_call: TRBV29-1; cdr3_aa: CSVEALYGQNIQYF
clone_size: -; j_call: TRBJ2-7; v_call: TRBV5-1; cdr3_aa: CASSLAEGVGEQYF
clone_size: -; j_call: TRBJ2-1; v_call: TRBV4-3; cdr3_aa: CASSQDVAHYNEQFF
clone_size: -; j_call: TRBJ1-1; v_call: TRBV29-1; cdr3_aa: CSALGGDTEAFF
clone_size: -; j_call: TRBJ2-7; v_call: TRBV20-1; cdr3_aa: CSATTPGQGRYEQYF
clone_size: -; j_call: TRBJ2-2; v_call: TRBV5-1; cdr3_aa: CASSLGLAGGLSTGELFF